This section outlines one T cell receptor beta chain sequence together with its context. Its antigen remains unidentified. This sample was included in a study of cytomegalovirus exposure and HLA in healthy donors. Whole-study results and caveats: Prior analysis indicated that the majority of TCR beta V segments exhibited productivity approximately 87% or approximately 30% of the time. The study designated 150 or so TCR beta chains cytomegalovirus-associated.

Vbeta (60) and Jbeta (13) primers were used in the PCR. Produced via immunoSEQ multiplex PCR; TCRdb's table is partial and in-frame only. The table records about 52,000 clones, over 60% of them present only once. This CDR3 contains 14 residues. V gave up 3 bases and J gave up 3 bases, with 9 bases separating them. Germline V gene data show CDR1 as SEHNR and CDR2 as FQNEAQ (reference sequence). The sequence derives from a woman between 50 and 59 years old in good health and CMV-seronegative. The chain recombines TRBV7-9 with TRBJ1-5; TRBD1 might be the D (6 bases). The sequencing sample was made of PBMCs. CDR3 coding DNA: TGTGCCAGCAGCTTTCCAGGGGCCAATCAGCCCCAGCATTTT. Its protein is CASSFPGANQPQHF.